The 12 T cell receptor beta chains below come from one sample, sequenced in a study of a mutant IDH1 vaccine in newly diagnosed glioma (dated by TCRdb to 2020 to 2022). Their target antigens are unknown. The sample's time point, from its label and the paper: week 11, during vaccination. Every vaccine dose consisted of 300 ug of a 20-mer mutant IDH1 peptide in Montanide, administered subcutaneously together with topical imiquimod. The library was produced with the immunoSEQ multiplex PCR assay. The table comes from immuneACCESS by way of TCRdb, which keeps in-frame sequences with V and J called. Part of the clones is missing from these tables; in studies checked, under half for an unresolved V gene and the rest for unknown reasons. Across this sample there are some 64,000 clones, with roughly 80% seen only once. 5.9% of the sample is taken by the ten largest. The source was PBMCs, collected from a glioma patient whose treatment included an IDH1 peptide vaccine. The receptors stem from a man aged 50 to 60 with glioma.

This chain links TRBV7-6 with TRBJ2-7; TRBD2 aligns across 9 bases. With V trimmed by 6 bases and J by 4 bases, 4 bases remained unmatched. Per the germline V gene, CDR1 is SGHVS and CDR2 is FNYEAQ. There are 13 residues in the CDR3. CDR3 protein: CASSQTSGYEQYF. The CDR3 nucleotides read TGTGCCAGCAGTCAGACTAGCGGTTACGAGCAGTACTTC.

The chain joins TRBV25-1 to TRBJ1-2; a possible D gene is TRBD1 (5 bases). The CDR3 is 15 residues long. The V end was cut by 3 bases, the J end by 3 bases, with 14 bases between. Germline CDR1 and CDR2: MGHDK and SYGVNS. The CDR3 loop reads CASSDPRQGDYGYTF. Written as DNA, the CDR3 is TGTGCCAGCAGTGACCCCCGGCAGGGAGACTATGGCTACACCTTC.

The chain carries TRBV4-1 and TRBJ2-2; TRBD1 aligns across 11 bases. Germline V gene data show CDR1 as MGHRA and CDR2 as YSYEKL. The CDR3 has 16 amino acids. The V and J ends lost 5 bases and 5 bases, in that order; junction bases with no gene match: 7. CDR3 protein: CASSRAGTGGTGELFF. In nucleotides, the CDR3 is TGCGCCAGCAGCAGAGCCGGGACAGGGGGAACCGGGGAGCTGTTTTTT.

This clone was seen only a few times. Other nucleotide sequences from this sample produce the same CDR3. The chain has TRBV29-1 and TRBJ1-1; D may be TRBD1 (5 bases). Per germline, CDR1 SQVTM and CDR2 ANQGSEA. The CDR3 has 13 residues. V lost 6 bases and J lost 0, with 11 bases in between. CDR3 DNA sequence: TGCAGCGTGGACATGGGAATGAACACTGAAGCTTTCTTT. Amino acid sequence: CSVDMGMNTEAFF. The full variable domain, with the rest looked up from reference TRBV29-1 and TRBJ1-1, is SAVISQKPSRDICQRGTSLTIQCQVDSQVTMMFWYRQQPGQSLTLIATANQGSEATYESGFVIDKFPISRPNLTFSTLTVSNMSPEDSSIYLCSVDMGMNTEAFFGQGTRLTVV.

This chain links TRBV10-3 with TRBJ2-1; maybe TRBD1 (7 bases). The V end lost 6 bases, the J end lost 2 bases, and 14 bases lay between the germline ends. Germline CDR1 and CDR2: ENHRY and SYGVKD. The CDR3 is 15 residues long. The CDR3 nucleotides read TGTGCCATCAGCGGGGGACAGTTAGCCTACAATGAGCAGTTCTTC. Amino acid sequence: CAISGGQLAYNEQFF.

The chain joins TRBV19 to TRBJ2-5; 7 nucleotides line up with TRBD1. Trimming took 1 base from V and 7 from J; bases not matched to a gene: 6. Germline CDR1 LNHDA, CDR2 SQIVND (reference sequence). This CDR3 is 14 amino acids long. This CDR3 reads CASSIGGNRGTQYF. CDR3 bases: TGTGCCAGTAGTATAGGAGGGAACAGGGGGACCCAGTACTTC.

This clone showed up just a few times. The gene calls are TRBV18 and TRBJ1-2; D gene uncertain. The CDR3 is 14 residues long. The germline V gene encodes CDR1 KGHSH and CDR2 LQKENI. Trimming stripped 1 base from V and 7 bases from J, with 13 bases between. The CDR3 here is CASSPLDDWAGYTF. The CDR3 DNA reads TGTGCCAGCTCACCACTTGATGATTGGGCTGGCTACACCTTC.

The gene calls are TRBV28 and TRBJ1-2, with 9 positions matching TRBD1. Unmatched junction bases numbered 8, after V lost 11 bases and J lost 4 bases. The CDR3 runs 13 residues. CDR1 and CDR2 from the germline V gene are MDHEN and SYDVKM. CDR3 bases: TGTGCCTGCCGACAGGGGGAAGGCTATGGCTACACCTTC. Translating it yields CACRQGEGYGYTF.

The chain links TRBV5-1 to TRBJ1-1; D unresolved. The CDR3 length is 15 residues. The V end was cut by 0 bases, the J end by 0 bases, with 9 bases between. From germline, CDR1 is SGHRS and CDR2 YFSETQ. The CDR3 sequence is CASSLGETLNTEAFF. The CDR3 bases are TGCGCCAGCAGCTTGGGGGAGACCTTGAACACTGAAGCTTTCTTT.

CDR3 sequence (DNA): TGCGCCAGCAGCCAAGCGGGAGCAGGGGCGGGTAGACACTCCTACAATGAGCAGTTCTTC. It yields the protein CASSQAGAGAGRHSYNEQFF. The chain combines TRBV4-1 with TRBJ2-1, with D tentatively TRBD1 or TRBD2 (6 bases each). V was clipped by 1 base and J by 0 bases, with 22 bases between them. Germline V gives CDR1 MGHRA, CDR2 YSYEKL. This CDR3 contains 20 residues.

V and J are TRBV5-8 and TRBJ2-1; D unclear. Trimming pared 0 bases from V and 2 bases from J, leaving 6 bases between. Germline CDR1 reads SGHTS; CDR2 reads YDEGEE. The CDR3 has 14 residues. The CDR3 region is CASSLVNAYNEQFF. The CDR3 DNA reads as TGTGCCAGCAGCTTGGTAAACGCCTACAATGAGCAGTTCTTC.

The genes are TRBV28 and TRBJ1-1; D ambiguous. The germline V and J ends were trimmed by 4 bases and 8 bases, with 8 bases remaining between them. The CDR3 spans 11 residues. Germline V lookup: CDR1 MDHEN, CDR2 SYDVKM. CDR3 sequence (DNA): TGTGCCAGCAGTTGGACCGAAGAAGCTTTCTTT. Its protein product is CASSWTEEAFF.